This T cell receptor (beta chain) derives from a study of T cells in Graves' hyperthyroidism and ophthalmopathy (dated by TCRdb to between 2018 and 2020). Some background on the complete study: A discovery cohort of about a hundred patients, approximately 45 with Graves' ophthalmopathy and under 60 with stable Graves' hyperthyroidism, was used to find distinguishing TCR V-J signatures. After sampling, hyperthyroidism patients received methimazole starting at 30 mg daily, and ophthalmopathy patients received high-dose intravenous methylprednisolone. Prospective prediction of ophthalmopathy was tested in an independent validation cohort consisting of roughly 20 hyperthyroidism patients and 15 or so patients who later progressed to ophthalmopathy. The roughly 94 discovery patients were randomly split 7:3 into training and test sets. In about 6 Graves' hyperthyroidism patients, the study also compared T-cell repertoires from thyroid tissue with T-cell repertoires from blood. The paper reports TCR Vbeta CDR3 sequencing of 135 peripheral blood samples: over 40 ophthalmopathy, about 75 hyperthyroidism and about 17 progressor patients. The study at large found these results: No statistical method was used to fix the sample size in advance, and group allocation was not hidden from the investigators. In validation, the model predicted progression to ophthalmopathy with around 71% sensitivity and approximately 74% specificity, a median of 6.5 months before onset. A 13 V-J signature model separated ophthalmopathy from stable hyperthyroidism, with over 85% sensitivity and 81% to 82% specificity in cross-validation and 80%/75% in testing. Blood samples also contained most of the expanded thyroid clonotypes (frequency above 0.001), which suggests that blood repertoires may reflect thyroid immune responses.

Amplification of TCR beta CDR3 regions was carried out from RNA transcripts. The TCR CDR3 was subjected to a first round of RT-PCR using the HTBI primer set and the Qiagen OneStep RT-PCR kit. The libraries were constructed in a second round of multiplex PCR and then size-selected and purified. The libraries were sequenced on an Illumina HiSeq2000 using paired-end 100 bp reads. Processing in the source paper ran as follows. SOAPnuke was used to process the raw data, removing reads that contained adapters or uncalled bases, had a mean Phred below 15, or lacked an exact match to the constant primer or identifier. COPE v1.2.5 was used to merge the high-quality paired reads, and each unique nucleotide sequence was defined as a clonotype. MiTCR v1.1 was used to align clonotypes to the IMGT TRBV, TRBD and TRBJ reference segments. The analysis was restricted to V-J combinations with a frequency above 0.0001, which together covered approximately 99% of the repertoires. The TCS score was defined as the ratio of F50 (clonal expansion) to E x V (chaos), calculated using BLOSUM62-based TCRdist between CDR3 peptides within each V-J. Welch's t-statistics and random forest reduced around 520 V-J features to fewer than 15, which were used in a naive Bayes classifier (R e1071). The similarity between thyroid and blood repertoires was quantified using the Morisita-Horn index. Clones were called with MiXCR by TCRdb after fastp trimmed the public reads at Q25, and only in-frame beta chains were retained. Each CDR3 protein gets just one entry, which takes the most common genes and DNA from the rows behind it. These V and J calls originate from TCRdb's pipeline instead of the authors' own analysis. The sample data list 500,000 to 800,000 distinct CDR3 sequences, and 45% of these were observed just once. The ten largest clonotypes hold less than 9% of the sample.

This clonotype appeared many times. Its antigen is currently not known. Nothing much larger sits one base from this clone, and base qualities are not available. Cut back by 5 bases and 3 bases, the V and J ends lie 10 bases apart. Based on the germline V gene (reference sequence), the CDR1 and CDR2 sequences are SEHNR and FQNEAQ. Spanning cysteine to phenylalanine, the CDR3 consists of 13 amino acids. Here the CDR3 DNA is all that survives: 39 bases in frame from base 1. The study excluded patients with uncontrolled infections, other autoimmune diseases, pregnancy or lactation. Clinical symptoms, serum thyroxine and TRAb, thyroid ultrasound, and orbital computed tomography formed the basis for the diagnoses. Total RNA was extracted with Trizol reagent, and quality was checked on an Agilent 2100 Bioanalyzer.

The clonotype originates from an adult man with Graves' disease, either hyperthyroidism or ophthalmopathy (not recorded which). The chain is assembled from TRBV7-9 and TRBJ1-2, with a tentative D gene TRBD1 over 5 matching bases. The sequencing input was peripheral blood or thyroid tissue (not recorded which). The DNA sequence is as follows: TGTGCCAGCAGCCTGACAGCAGACTATGGCTACACCTTC. It translates as CASSLTADYGYTF.